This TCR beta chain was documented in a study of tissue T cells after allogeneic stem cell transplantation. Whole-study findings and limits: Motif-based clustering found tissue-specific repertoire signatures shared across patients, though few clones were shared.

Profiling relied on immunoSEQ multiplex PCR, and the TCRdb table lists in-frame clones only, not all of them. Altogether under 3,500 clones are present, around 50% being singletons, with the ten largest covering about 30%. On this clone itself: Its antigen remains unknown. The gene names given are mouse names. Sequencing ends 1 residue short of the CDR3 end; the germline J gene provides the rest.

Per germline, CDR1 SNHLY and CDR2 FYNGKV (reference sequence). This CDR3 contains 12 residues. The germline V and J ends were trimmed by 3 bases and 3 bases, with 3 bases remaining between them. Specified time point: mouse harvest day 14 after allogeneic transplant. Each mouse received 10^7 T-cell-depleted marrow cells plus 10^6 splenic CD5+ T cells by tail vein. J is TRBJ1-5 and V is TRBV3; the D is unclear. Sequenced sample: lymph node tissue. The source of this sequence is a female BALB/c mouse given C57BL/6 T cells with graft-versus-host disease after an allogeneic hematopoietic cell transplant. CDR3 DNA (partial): TGTGCCAGCAGCTTTCCCAACCAGGCTCCGCTT. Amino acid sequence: CASSFPNQAPL. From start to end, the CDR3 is CASSFPNQAPLF.